These T cell receptor beta chains were read from a single sample in a study of blood T cell repertoires in COVID-19. TCRdb keeps only in-frame clones here, not all; method: immunoSEQ multiplex PCR. The table has 300,000 or so clones, around nine tenths seen once. Sample: peripheral blood. The receptors were sampled from a man aged 70 or older with acute or convalescent COVID-19. Both conserved end residues are part of each CDR3. D genes are given only for firm matches. Clone size is shown for a subset of rows, as once, few, many or a class of expanded clone.

D,V,J,size,DNA,CDR3
TRBD2,TRBV3-1/TRBV3-2,TRBJ2-2,.,TGTGCCAGCAGCCCTTTAGCGGGTACCACCGGGGAGCTGTTTTTT,CASSPLAGTTGELFF
TRBD1,TRBV19,TRBJ2-1,.,TGTGCCAGTACCACCGGGACAGGGGCTGTGAATGAGCAGTTCTTC,CASTTGTGAVNEQFF
TRBD1,TRBV7-9,TRBJ2-1,.,TGTGCCAGCAGCCTAGGACAGGGTGTTGGCAATGAGCAGTTCTTC,CASSLGQGVGNEQFF
.,TRBV9,TRBJ1-2,.,TGTGCCAGCAGCGTAGGCGTCGGGGATGGCTACACCTTC,CASSVGVGDGYTF
.,TRBV10-3,TRBJ2-3,.,TGTGCCATCAGTGCGAATAGCCGCACAGATACGCAGTATTTT,CAISANSRTDTQYF
.,TRBV12-3/TRBV12-4,TRBJ1-2,.,TGTGCCAGCAGTATTACAGAATATGGCTACACCTTC,CASSITEYGYTF
.,TRBV24-1,TRBJ2-1,.,TGTGCCACCAGTGACGGGGGATTCTCCTACAATGAGCAGTTCTTC,CATSDGGFSYNEQFF
.,TRBV10-3,TRBJ1-5,.,TGTGCCATCACTCCGGACAGAAATCAGCCCCAGCATTTT,CAITPDRNQPQHF
.,TRBV5-8,TRBJ2-1,.,TGTGCCAGCAGCTTGGTTAGCTTAGGCAATGAGCAGTTCTTC,CASSLVSLGNEQFF
.,TRBV5-1,TRBJ2-3,.,TGCGCCAGCAGCTCGGTCCCAGATACGCAGTATTTT,CASSSVPDTQYF
.,TRBV20-1,TRBJ1-1,few,TGCAGTGCTAGTGCGGGAATGGACACTGAAGCTTTCTTT,CSASAGMDTEAFF
TRBD1,TRBV2,TRBJ1-1,.,TGTGCCAGCAGGGACCGGACAGGGGGCGGGGGAGCTTTCTTT,CASRDRTGGGGAFF
TRBD1,TRBV6-5,TRBJ1-4,.,TGTGCCAGCAGTCCTTCGGGGACAGGGGGCGAAAAACTGTTTTTT,CASSPSGTGGEKLFF
TRBD1,TRBV29-1,TRBJ2-7,.,TGCAGCGTTGGACAGGGAACCTACGAGCAGTACTTC,CSVGQGTYEQYF
TRBD2,TRBV5-6,TRBJ2-7,.,TGTGCCAGCAGCTTGCTTTCCGGGACTAGCGGGAGTTTCTACGAGCAGTACTTC,CASSLLSGTSGSFYEQYF
.,TRBV6-2/TRBV6-3,TRBJ1-2,.,TGTGCCAGCAGTTACGTTCAGGGCGGCGGCTACACCTTC,CASSYVQGGGYTF
.,TRBV6-4,TRBJ1-4,.,TGTGCCAGCAGGTTGGAGTCCGTGGCAACTAATGAAAAACTGTTTTTT,CASRLESVATNEKLFF